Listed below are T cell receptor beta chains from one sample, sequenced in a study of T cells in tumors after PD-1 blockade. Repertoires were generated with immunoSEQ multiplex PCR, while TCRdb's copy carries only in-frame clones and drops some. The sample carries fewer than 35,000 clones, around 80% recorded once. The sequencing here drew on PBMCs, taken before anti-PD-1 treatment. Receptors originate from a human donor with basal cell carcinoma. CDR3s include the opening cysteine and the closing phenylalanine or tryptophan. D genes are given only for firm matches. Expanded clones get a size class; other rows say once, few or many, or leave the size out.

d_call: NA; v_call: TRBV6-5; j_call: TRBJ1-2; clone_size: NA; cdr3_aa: CASRHRESRGYTF; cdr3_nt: TGTGCCAGCAGACACAGGGAAAGCAGGGGCTACACCTTC
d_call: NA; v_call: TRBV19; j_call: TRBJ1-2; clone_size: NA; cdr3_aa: CASTTGSGGRNYGYTF; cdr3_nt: TGTGCCAGTACCACGGGGTCGGGGGGACGGAACTATGGCTACACCTTC
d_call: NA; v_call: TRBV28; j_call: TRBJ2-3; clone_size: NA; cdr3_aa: CATLKGRSTDTQYF; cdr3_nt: TGTGCCACCCTCAAGGGACGGAGCACAGATACGCAGTATTTT
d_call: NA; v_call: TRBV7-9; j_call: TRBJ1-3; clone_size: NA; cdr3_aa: CASSLVGGSSGNTIYF; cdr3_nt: TGTGCCAGCAGCTTAGTCGGGGGGTCCTCTGGAAACACCATATATTTT
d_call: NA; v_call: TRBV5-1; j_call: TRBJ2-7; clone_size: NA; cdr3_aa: CASSLLPGQAGEYEQYF; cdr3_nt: TGCGCCAGCAGCTTGCTCCCGGGACAGGCGGGGGAATACGAGCAGTACTTC
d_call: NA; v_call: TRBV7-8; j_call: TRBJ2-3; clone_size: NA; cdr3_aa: CASSLERGDTQYF; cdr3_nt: TGTGCCAGCAGCTTAGAACGTGGAGATACGCAGTATTTT
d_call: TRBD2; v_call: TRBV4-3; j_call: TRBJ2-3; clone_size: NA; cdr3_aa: CASSQFFSGGAYYDTQYF; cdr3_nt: TGCGCCAGCAGCCAATTCTTTAGCGGGGGGGCATATTACGATACGCAGTATTTT
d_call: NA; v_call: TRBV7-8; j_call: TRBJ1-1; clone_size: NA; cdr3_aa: CASSFGEGTEAFF; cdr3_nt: TGTGCCAGCAGCTTCGGAGAAGGGACTGAAGCTTTCTTT
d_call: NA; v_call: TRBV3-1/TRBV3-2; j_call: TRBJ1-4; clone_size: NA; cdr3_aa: CASSQEFLFGLFF; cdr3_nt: TGTGCCAGCAGCCAAGAGTTTTTGTTCGGACTGTTTTTT
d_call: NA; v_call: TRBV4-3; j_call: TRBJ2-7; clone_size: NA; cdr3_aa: CASSQLTSSPGTSYEQYF; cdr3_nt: TGCGCCAGCAGCCAACTAACCTCCTCCCCGGGGACCTCCTACGAGCAGTACTTC
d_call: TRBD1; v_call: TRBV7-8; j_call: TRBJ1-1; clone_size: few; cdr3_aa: CASSRQGNTEAFF; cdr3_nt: TGTGCCAGCAGCCGACAGGGGAACACTGAAGCTTTCTTT
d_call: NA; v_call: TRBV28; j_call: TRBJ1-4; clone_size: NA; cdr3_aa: CASRLEVQGYEKLFF; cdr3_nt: TGTGCCAGCAGACTAGAGGTACAGGGTTACGAAAAACTGTTTTTT
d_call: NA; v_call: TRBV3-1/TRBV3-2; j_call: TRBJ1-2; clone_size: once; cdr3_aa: CASSQESRQAGGYTF; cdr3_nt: TGTGCCAGCAGCCAAGAATCTCGGCAGGCCGGCGGCTACACCTTC
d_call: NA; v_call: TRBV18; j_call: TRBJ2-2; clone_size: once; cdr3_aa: CASSPLAEKGTGELFF; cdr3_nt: TGTGCCAGCTCACCCTTAGCGGAAAAGGGCACCGGGGAGCTGTTTTTT
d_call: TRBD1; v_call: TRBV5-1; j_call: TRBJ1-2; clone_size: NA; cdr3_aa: CASSPGQGRGDGYTF; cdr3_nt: TGCGCCAGCAGCCCCGGACAGGGAAGGGGGGATGGCTACACCTTC
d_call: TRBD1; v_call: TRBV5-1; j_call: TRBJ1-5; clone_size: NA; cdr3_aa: CASSLAGTANQPQHF; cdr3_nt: TGCGCCAGCAGCTTGGCCGGGACAGCTAATCAGCCCCAGCATTTT
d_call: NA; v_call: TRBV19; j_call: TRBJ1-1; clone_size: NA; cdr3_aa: CASSTEILNTEAFF; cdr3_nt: TGTGCCAGTAGTACGGAGATCCTGAACACTGAAGCTTTCTTT
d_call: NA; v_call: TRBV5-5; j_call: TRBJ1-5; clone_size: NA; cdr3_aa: CASSLGQQSNQPQHF; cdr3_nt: TGTGCCAGCAGCTTGGGACAGCAGTCAAATCAGCCCCAGCATTTT
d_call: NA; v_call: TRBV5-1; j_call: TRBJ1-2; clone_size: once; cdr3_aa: CASSPSVGRDYGYTF; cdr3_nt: TGCGCCAGCAGCCCATCAGTCGGCAGGGACTATGGCTACACCTTC
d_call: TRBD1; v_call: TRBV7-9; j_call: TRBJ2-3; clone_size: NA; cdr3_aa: CASSGDSPFSTDTQYF; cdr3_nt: TGTGCCAGCAGCGGGGACAGTCCCTTTAGCACAGATACGCAGTATTTT
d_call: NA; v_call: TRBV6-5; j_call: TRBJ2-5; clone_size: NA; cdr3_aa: CASPDLGETQYF; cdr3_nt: TGTGCCAGCCCTGACCTCGGAGAGACCCAGTACTTC
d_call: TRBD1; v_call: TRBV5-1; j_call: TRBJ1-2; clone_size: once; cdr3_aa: CASSLTGTGNYGYTF; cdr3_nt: TGCGCCAGCAGCTTGACGGGGACAGGGAACTATGGCTACACCTTC
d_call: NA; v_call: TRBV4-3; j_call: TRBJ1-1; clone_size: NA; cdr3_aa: CASSQVGTKNTEAFF; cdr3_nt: TGCGCCAGCAGCCAAGTCGGGACAAAGAACACTGAAGCTTTCTTT
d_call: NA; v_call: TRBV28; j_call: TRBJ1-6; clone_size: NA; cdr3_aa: CASSSARRGRSNSPLHF; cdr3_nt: TGTGCCAGCAGTTCTGCGCGGAGGGGCAGGTCGAATTCACCCCTCCACTTT
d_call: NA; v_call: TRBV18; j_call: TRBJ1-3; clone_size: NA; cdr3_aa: CASSPPTPGIGNTIYF; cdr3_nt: TGTGCCAGCTCACCACCGACCCCGGGGATTGGAAACACCATATATTTT
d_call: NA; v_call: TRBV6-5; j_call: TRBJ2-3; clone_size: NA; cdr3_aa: CASSHDRTDTQYF; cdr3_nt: TGTGCCAGCAGTCACGACCGCACAGATACGCAGTATTTT
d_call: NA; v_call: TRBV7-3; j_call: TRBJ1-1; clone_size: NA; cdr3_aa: CASSLTLNTEAFF; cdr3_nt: TGTGCCAGCAGCTTAACGCTGAACACTGAAGCTTTCTTT
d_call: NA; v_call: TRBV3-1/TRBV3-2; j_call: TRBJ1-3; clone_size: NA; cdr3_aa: CASSLPYSGNTIYF; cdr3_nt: TGTGCCAGCAGCCTCCCCTACTCTGGAAACACCATATATTTT
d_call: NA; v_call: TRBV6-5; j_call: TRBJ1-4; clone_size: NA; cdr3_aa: CASSLTTFREKLFF; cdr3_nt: TGTGCCAGCAGTCTGACAACGTTTAGGGAAAAACTGTTTTTT
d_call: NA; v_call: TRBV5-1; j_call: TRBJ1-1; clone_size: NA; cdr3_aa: CASSLLGSTEAFF; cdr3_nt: TGCGCCAGCAGCTTGTTAGGGTCCACTGAAGCTTTCTTT
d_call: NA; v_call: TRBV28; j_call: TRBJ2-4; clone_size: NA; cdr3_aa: CASSLDTARNIQYF; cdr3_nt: TGTGCCAGCAGTTTAGACACGGCCCGAAACATTCAGTACTTC
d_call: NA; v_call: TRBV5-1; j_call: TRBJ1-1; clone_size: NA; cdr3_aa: CASSPERNTEAFF; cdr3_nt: TGCGCCAGCAGCCCGGAAAGGAACACTGAAGCTTTCTTT
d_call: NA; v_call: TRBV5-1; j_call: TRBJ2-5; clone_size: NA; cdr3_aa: CASSFEGQRETQYF; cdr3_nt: TGCGCCAGCAGCTTTGAGGGTCAGAGAGAGACCCAGTACTTC
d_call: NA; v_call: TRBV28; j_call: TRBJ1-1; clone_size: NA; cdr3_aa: CASISPPGNTEAFF; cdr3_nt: TGTGCCAGCATCTCCCCCCCCGGGAACACTGAAGCTTTCTTT
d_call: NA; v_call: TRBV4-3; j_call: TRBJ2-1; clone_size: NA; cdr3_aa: CASSQTGRAYNEQFF; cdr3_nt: TGCGCCAGCAGCCAGACAGGCAGGGCCTACAATGAGCAGTTCTTC
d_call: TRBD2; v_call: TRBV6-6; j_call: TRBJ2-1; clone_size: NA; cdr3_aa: CASSYSAGGHNEQFF; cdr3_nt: TGTGCCAGCAGTTACTCTGCGGGGGGGCACAATGAGCAGTTCTTC
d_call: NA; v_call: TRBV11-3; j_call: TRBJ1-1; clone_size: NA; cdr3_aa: CASSLDQGSGTEAFF; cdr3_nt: TGTGCCAGCAGCTTAGATCAAGGGAGTGGGACTGAAGCTTTCTTT